Following are 20 T cell receptor beta chains from one sample sequenced in a study of T cells in localized non-small cell lung cancer. Profiled with immunoSEQ multiplex PCR; TCRdb holds only in-frame clones, not every one. The sample lists tens of thousands of clones; around 90% were seen once. Source: peripheral blood, taken before any cancer treatment. Every receptor here comes from a woman aged 35-75 years with stage I squamous cell lung carcinoma.

The chain recombines TRBV21-1 with TRBJ1-6. TRBV21-1 is marked as a pseudogene. The CDR3 length is 13 residues. As DNA, the CDR3 is TGTGCCAGCAGCAATGGAGAGAAATCACCCCTCCACTTT. It is translated as CASSNGEKSPLHF.

A few counts support this clone. This chain connects TRBV19 to TRBJ1-5, with D perhaps TRBD1 (5 bases). Deletions cut 4 bases from V and 9 bases from J, with 10 bases between. The germline gives CDR1 LNHDA, CDR2 SQIVND (reference sequence). The CDR3 consists of 12 residues. This CDR3 is CASSTTTGPQHF. DNA for the CDR3: TGTGCCAGTAGTACTACAACAGGGCCCCAGCATTTT.

The chain is built from TRBV10-1 and TRBJ1-1; D uncertain. The germline V and J ends were trimmed by 3 bases and 1 base, with 15 bases remaining between them. CDR1 is WNHNN, CDR2 SYGVQD, per germline (reference sequence). This CDR3 is 16 amino acids long. This CDR3 reads CASSDGRSAGNTEAFF. The CDR3, as DNA: TGCGCCAGCAGTGATGGTCGCTCGGCGGGGAACACTGAAGCTTTCTTT.

This sequence joins TRBV2 and TRBJ2-1; 11 bases match TRBD2. Germline assignment: CDR1 SNHLY and CDR2 FYNNEI. The CDR3 is 15 amino acids. V lost 7 bases to trimming and J lost 2 bases; unmatched junction nucleotides: 4. The CDR3 nucleotides read TGTGCCAGCACTAAACTAGCGGGGGCCTACAATGAGCAGTTCTTC. Translation gives CASTKLAGAYNEQFF.

The chain uses TRBV5-6 and TRBJ2-7, with 7 bases identical to TRBD1. From germline, CDR1 is SGHDT and CDR2 YYEEEE. Trimming at V came to 2 bases and at J to 2 bases, leaving 4 bases not matched to a gene. The CDR3 totals 14 residues. The CDR3 reads CASSFPGGTYEQYF. CDR3 bases: TGTGCCAGCAGCTTTCCAGGGGGAACCTACGAGCAGTACTTC.

J is TRBJ1-4 and V is TRBV2, with D tentatively TRBD1 (6 bases). The V gene's germline CDR1 is SNHLY and CDR2 FYNNEI. V gave up 3 bases and J gave up 6 bases, with 14 bases separating them. The CDR3 runs to 15 residues. CDR3 bases: TGTGCCAGCAGTGACCGGTCCAGGGGAGATGAAAAACTGTTTTTT. This codes for CASSDRSRGDEKLFF.

J is TRBJ1-5 and V is TRBV7-2; 8 bases agree with TRBD1. This CDR3 is 15 amino acids long. V dropped 7 bases and J dropped 4; count of bases not matched to a gene: 9. In germline, CDR1 is SGHTA, CDR2 FQGNSA. The CDR3 region is CASTEQGGSNQPQHF. The DNA of the CDR3 is TGTGCCAGCACCGAACAGGGGGGATCAAATCAGCCCCAGCATTTT.

The chain links TRBV7-6 to TRBJ1-1; a possible D gene is TRBD1 (5 bases). The germline CDR1 and CDR2 sequences are SGHVS and FNYEAQ. Trimming took off 2 bases at V and 1 base at J, with 8 bases between the two ends. This CDR3 spans 14 amino acids. The DNA of the CDR3 is TGTGCCAGCAGCTTAAAGGGGAGGAACACTGAAGCTTTCTTT. This translates into CASSLKGRNTEAFF.

This sequence joins TRBV18 and TRBJ1-1; TRBD1 agrees at 7 bases. V dropped 4 bases and J dropped 2; count of bases not matched to a gene: 4. This CDR3 spans 14 amino acids. Germline V gives CDR1 KGHSH, CDR2 LQKENI. The CDR3 DNA sequence: TGTGCCAGCTCACGGGACAGAGTTAACACTGAAGCTTTCTTT. Amino acid sequence: CASSRDRVNTEAFF.

This clone showed up just a few times. This sequence joins TRBV5-1 and TRBJ2-3; a weak D match, TRBD2 (6 bases). Germline loops: CDR1 SGHRS, CDR2 YFSETQ. The CDR3 extends over 14 amino acids. The V end was cut by 0 bases, the J end by 5 bases, with 10 bases between. CDR3 sequence reads: CASSLGLAVDTQYF. For the CDR3, the DNA is TGCGCCAGCAGCTTGGGATTAGCGGTAGATACGCAGTATTTT.

The chain has TRBV9 and TRBJ2-1, with 11 bases identical to TRBD2. Looked up from germline, CDR1 is SGDLS and CDR2 is YYNGEE. J lost 6 bases, V lost 0 bases, and 2 bases had no gene match. The CDR3 has 15 residues. CDR3 nucleotides: TGTGCCAGCAGCGTAGGGCTAGCGGGGGGCAATGAGCAGTTCTTC. Its translation: CASSVGLAGGNEQFF.

The chain carries TRBV7-9 and TRBJ1-6; D call uncertain. Per germline, CDR1 SEHNR and CDR2 FQNEAQ (reference sequence). There are 11 residues in the CDR3. The V end was cut by 5 bases, the J end by 12 bases, with 8 bases between. The CDR3 loop is CASSVQEPLHF. The CDR3 DNA follows: TGTGCCAGCAGCGTCCAAGAACCCCTCCACTTT.

The gene calls are TRBV15 and TRBJ1-4; no clear D gene. V lost 5 bases and J lost 0, with 10 bases in between. CDR3 length: 15 amino acids. Germline CDR1 and CDR2: LNHNV and YYDKDF (reference sequence). CDR3 amino acids: CATSGRVATNEKLFF. The CDR3 DNA reads as TGTGCCACCAGCGGAAGAGTGGCAACTAATGAAAAACTGTTTTTT. Complete variable domain (other parts from reference TRBV15 and TRBJ1-4): DAMVIQNPRYQVTQFGKPVTLSCSQTLNHNVMYWYQQKSSQAPKLLFHYYDKDFNNEADTPDNFQSRRPNTSFCFLDIRSPGLGDTAMYLCATSGRVATNEKLFFGSGTQLSVL.

In its sample, this clone was seen a few times. The gene calls are TRBV7-9 and TRBJ1-6, with D perhaps matching TRBD1 (6 bases). V shed 1 base and J shed 5 bases, with 9 bases lying between them. The CDR3 is 15 amino acids. CDR1 is SEHNR, CDR2 FQNEAQ, per germline (reference sequence). Here the CDR3 DNA reads TGTGCCAGCAGCTTAGGGTCAGGGGATAATTCACCCCTCCACTTT. Translated: CASSLGSGDNSPLHF.

V gene TRBV19 combines with J gene TRBJ2-3, with D perhaps matching TRBD1 (6 bases). V shed 3 bases and J shed 2 bases, with 9 bases lying between them. The CDR3 runs to 14 residues. Germline V gene data show CDR1 as LNHDA and CDR2 as SQIVND (reference sequence). CDR3 loop: CASSITGFTDTQYF. DNA of the CDR3: TGTGCCAGTAGTATCACAGGGTTCACAGATACGCAGTATTTT.

V and J are TRBV1 and TRBJ2-7. TRBV1 corresponds to a pseudogene. This CDR3 is built from 15 residues. The CDR3 is CTSSQRGASLHEQYF. CDR3 in DNA: TGCACCAGCAGCCAACGAGGGGCTAGCCTCCACGAGCAGTACTTC.

This clone was observed once. The V call is TRBV10-2, the J call TRBJ2-2; 9 bases are shared with TRBD1. From germline, CDR1 is WSHSY and CDR2 SAAADI. The CDR3 spans 14 residues. V dropped 7 bases and J dropped 7; count of bases not matched to a gene: 7. CDR3: CASIGTGGSGELFF. The CDR3 DNA is TGCGCCAGCATTGGTACAGGGGGCAGCGGGGAGCTGTTTTTT.

The V gene is TRBV15, the J gene TRBJ2-5; D might be TRBD2 (6 bases). The germline V gene encodes CDR1 LNHNV and CDR2 YYDKDF (reference sequence). The V and J ends lost 0 bases and 7 bases respectively, with 15 bases between them. CDR3 length equals 15 residues. CDR3 protein: CATSRDLFSGATQYF. CDR3 in DNA: TGTGCCACCAGCAGAGATCTGTTTAGCGGTGCGACCCAGTACTTC.

CDR3: CASSAGDRNEQYF. CDR3 in DNA: TGTGCCAGCAGTGCCGGGGATAGAAACGAGCAGTACTTC. The chain carries TRBV2 and TRBJ2-7; D might be TRBD2 (5 bases). The V and J ends lost 4 bases and 5 bases respectively, with 12 bases between them. The CDR3 consists of 13 residues. Per germline, CDR1 SNHLY and CDR2 FYNNEI.

The rearrangement links TRBV5-6 to TRBJ2-3, with D perhaps TRBD1 (6 bases). This CDR3 comprises 16 residues. Germline CDR1 SGHDT, CDR2 YYEEEE. V lost 0 bases, J lost 3 bases, and 14 bases lay in between. The CDR3 DNA reads as TGTGCCAGCAGCTTGGCTGTAGGGGGTCTGACAGATACGCAGTATTTT. It is translated as CASSLAVGGLTDTQYF. The entire variable domain, with the rest obtained from reference TRBV5-6 and TRBJ2-3, is as follows: DAGVTQSPTHLIKTRGQQVTLRCSPKSGHDTVSWYQQALGQGPQFIFQYYEEEERQRGNFPDRFSGHQFPNYSSELNVNALLLGDSALYLCASSLAVGGLTDTQYFGPGTRLTVL.